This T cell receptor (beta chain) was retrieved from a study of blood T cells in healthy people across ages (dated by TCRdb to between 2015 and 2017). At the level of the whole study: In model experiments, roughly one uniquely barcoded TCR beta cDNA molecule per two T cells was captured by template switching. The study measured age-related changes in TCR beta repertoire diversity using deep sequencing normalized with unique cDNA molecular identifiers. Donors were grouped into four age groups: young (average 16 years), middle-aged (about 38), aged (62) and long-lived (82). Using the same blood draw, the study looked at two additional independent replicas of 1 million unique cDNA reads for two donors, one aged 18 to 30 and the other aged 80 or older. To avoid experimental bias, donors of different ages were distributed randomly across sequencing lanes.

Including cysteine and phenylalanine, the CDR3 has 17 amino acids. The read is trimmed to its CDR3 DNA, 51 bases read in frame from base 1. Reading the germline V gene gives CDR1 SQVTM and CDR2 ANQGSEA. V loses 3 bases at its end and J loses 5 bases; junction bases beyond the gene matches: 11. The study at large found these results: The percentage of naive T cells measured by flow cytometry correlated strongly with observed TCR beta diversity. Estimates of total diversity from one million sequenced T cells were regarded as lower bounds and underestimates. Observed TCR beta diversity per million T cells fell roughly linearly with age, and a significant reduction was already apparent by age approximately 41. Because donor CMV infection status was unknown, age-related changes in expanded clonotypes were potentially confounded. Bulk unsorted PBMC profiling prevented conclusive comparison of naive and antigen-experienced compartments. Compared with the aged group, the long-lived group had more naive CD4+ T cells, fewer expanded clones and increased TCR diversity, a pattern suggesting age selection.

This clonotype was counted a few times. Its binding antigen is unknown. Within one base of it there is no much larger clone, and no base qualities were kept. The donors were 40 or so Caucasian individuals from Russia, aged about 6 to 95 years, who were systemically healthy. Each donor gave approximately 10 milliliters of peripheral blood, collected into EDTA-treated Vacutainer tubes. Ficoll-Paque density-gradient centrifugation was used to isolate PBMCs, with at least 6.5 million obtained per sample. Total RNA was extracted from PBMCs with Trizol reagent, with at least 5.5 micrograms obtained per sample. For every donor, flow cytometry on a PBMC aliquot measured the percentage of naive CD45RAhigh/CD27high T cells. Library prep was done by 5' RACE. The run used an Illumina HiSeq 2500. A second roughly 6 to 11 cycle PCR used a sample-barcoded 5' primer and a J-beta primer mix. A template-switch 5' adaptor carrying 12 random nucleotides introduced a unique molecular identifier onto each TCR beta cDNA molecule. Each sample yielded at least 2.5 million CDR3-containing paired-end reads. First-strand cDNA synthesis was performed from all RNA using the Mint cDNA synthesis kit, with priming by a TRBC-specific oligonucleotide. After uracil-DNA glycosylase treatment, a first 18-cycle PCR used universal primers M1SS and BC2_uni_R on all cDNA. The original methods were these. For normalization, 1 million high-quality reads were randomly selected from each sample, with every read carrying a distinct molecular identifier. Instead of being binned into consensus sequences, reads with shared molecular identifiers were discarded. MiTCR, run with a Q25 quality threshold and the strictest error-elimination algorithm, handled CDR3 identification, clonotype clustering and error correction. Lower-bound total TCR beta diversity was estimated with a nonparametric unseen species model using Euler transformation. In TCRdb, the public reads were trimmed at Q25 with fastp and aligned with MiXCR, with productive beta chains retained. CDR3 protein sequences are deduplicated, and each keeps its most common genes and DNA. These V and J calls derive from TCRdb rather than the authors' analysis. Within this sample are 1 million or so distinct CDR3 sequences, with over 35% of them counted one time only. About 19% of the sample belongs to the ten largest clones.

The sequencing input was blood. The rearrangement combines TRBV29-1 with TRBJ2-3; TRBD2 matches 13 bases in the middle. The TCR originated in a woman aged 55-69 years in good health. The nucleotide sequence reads TGCAGCGTTGAGTCGGGGGGACTAGCGGGATCTGTAGATACGCAGTATTTT. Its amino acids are CSVESGGLAGSVDTQYF.